The T cell receptor (beta chain) described here comes from a study of cytomegalovirus exposure and HLA in healthy donors. It was with 60 Vbeta and 13 Jbeta primers that the PCR ran. Some clones are missing from TCRdb's copy, which holds only in-frame ones; the method was immunoSEQ multiplex PCR. Seen here are 150,000 to 200,000 clones, 75% to 85% observed once, and the top ten hold 7.4%. Germline V gives CDR1 GTSNPN, CDR2 SVGIG (reference sequence). This CDR3 is 15 amino acids long. With V trimmed by 1 base and J by 7 bases, 6 bases remained unmatched. Sequenced input: PBMCs. The chain recombines TRBV30 with TRBJ2-1; TRBD1 agrees at 11 bases. This clonotype was obtained from a male donor in good health and CMV-seropositive. This CDR3 is CAWSEWTGGKNEQFF. CDR3 in DNA: TGTGCCTGGAGTGAGTGGACAGGGGGCAAAAATGAGCAGTTCTTC.